This TCR beta chain was recovered during a study of type 1 regulatory T cells. Study as a whole: T-allo10 is an in vitro-generated, Tr1-enriched CD4 T cell product specific for alloantigen. Regarding the study as a whole: Type 1 regulatory T cells had a more restricted TCR repertoire than non-type 1 regulatory T cells.

A remark on this clonotype: Its target is not known. This may be a read error, as it is one base from a much larger clone.

Germline CDR1 reads DFQATT; CDR2 reads SNEGSKA (reference sequence). V was cut by 6 bases and J by 0 bases, with 9 bases left in between. The CDR3 sequence is 12 residues long. TCRdb ran MiXCR on the reads and lists one entry per CDR3 protein. The profile covers approximately 42,000 distinct CDR3 sequences, with 9% to 15% appearing a single time and over 7% taken by the ten largest. V usage is TRBV20-1 and J usage is TRBJ2-7, with D unresolved. Input material: cultured non-Tr1 T cells, either the whole culture or a sorted T cell fraction (not recorded which). This clonotype was obtained from a human donor in good health. As DNA, the CDR3 is TGCAGTGCCCGAGGTCCCTCCTACGAGCAGTACTTC. Its translation is CSARGPSYEQYF.